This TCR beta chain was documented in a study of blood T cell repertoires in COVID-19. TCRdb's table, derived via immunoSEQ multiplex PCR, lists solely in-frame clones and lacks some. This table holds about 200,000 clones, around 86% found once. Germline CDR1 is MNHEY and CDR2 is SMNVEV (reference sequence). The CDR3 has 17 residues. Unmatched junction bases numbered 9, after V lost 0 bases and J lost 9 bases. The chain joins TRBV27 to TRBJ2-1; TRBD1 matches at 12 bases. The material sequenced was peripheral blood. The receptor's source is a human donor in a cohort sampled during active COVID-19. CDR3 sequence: CASSLSAAGQGAGEQFF. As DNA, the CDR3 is TGTGCCAGCAGTTTATCCGCCGCGGGACAGGGGGCGGGTGAGCAGTTCTTC.